Below, one T cell receptor beta chain is given with its context. What this receptor recognizes is not known. No per-base quality is available; no much larger clone lies one base away. The sample is drawn from a study of CD8+ T cells in alopecia areata (dated by TCRdb to 2017 to 2018). A note on the overall study: Treated patients were enrolled in an open-label pilot trial of oral tofacitinib, 5 to 10 mg twice daily, for moderate-to-severe alopecia areata. In both human patients and the C3H/HeJ mouse model, the study applied high-throughput TCRbeta sequencing to look at T cell clonal expansion in alopecia areata. Tofacitinib was given for 6 to 18 months, followed by 6 months of follow-up off drug to assess delayed response and recurrence. The RNA source kit depended on sample type: the PAXgene miRNA kit for fixed scalp, the miRNeasy kit for PBMCs, and the RNeasy kit for mouse skin. Scalp clonality was compared across normal scalp (n=4), patchy alopecia areata scalp (n=8), and alopecia totalis/universalis scalp (n=8). immunoSEQ multiplex PCR using 35 Vbeta forward primers and 13 Jbeta reverse primers was used to amplify TCRbeta CDR3 regions. In humans, TCRbeta sequencing was performed on scalp tissue and on sorted CD4+ and CD8+ peripheral blood T cells from healthy controls and from patients with patchy or totalis/universalis alopecia areata. Biopsies were taken from tofacitinib-treated patients at baseline and again at 4 and 24 weeks into treatment, and several of those patients also had a later scalp biopsy. Points the paper makes about the study in general: Lesional scalp, especially in alopecia totalis/universalis, showed higher clonality and more expanded CD8+ clones than normal scalp, suggesting antigenic drive. TCR sequences shared between patients were less clear than in mice, possibly partly because of HLA diversity in the patient population. Resident alphabeta T cells in normal human skin are also sequenced, complicating scalp TCR repertoire analysis, unlike mouse skin dominated by gammadelta T cells.

The library was made by the immunoSEQ multiplex PCR assay. To provide template for TCR sequencing, every sample had RNA extracted and reverse transcribed into cDNA. First-strand cDNA was synthesized using SuperScript III with a 2:1 mix of oligo-dT and random hexamers. A synthetic immune receptor repertoire was used to measure amplification bias, and any remaining bias was corrected computationally. The paper's data handling went like this. Raw reads were preprocessed to remove errors, and CDR3 was defined according to IMGT conventions as the region from the conserved cysteine to phenylalanine. Clonality was computed by normalizing Shannon entropy by log2 of the number of productive unique TCRs and subtracting the result from 1. CD4 or CD8 identity of scalp clones was inferred by cross-referencing scalp TCRbeta sequences with sorted blood CD4 and CD8 repertoires. TCRdb took this table from immuneACCESS and kept in-frame rearrangements with V and J called. Such tables lack part of the clones; where checked against another copy, unresolved V genes explain under half of the gap, and the rest is unexplained. Clonal size and the V and J genes are those of that table, whereas D and trimming came from the DNA. The sample contains about 150,000 clones, under 60% of them found a single time. The top ten clones comprise about 6% of the sample.

The sample's time point label, in plain terms: baseline before oral tofacitinib. Lesional scalp punch biopsies and peripheral blood were obtained from alopecia areata patients. After PBMCs were isolated by density centrifugation and stained for CD3, CD4 and CD8, a FACSAria was used to sort CD4+ and CD8+ T cells. Sequences MDHEN (CDR1) and SYDVKM (CDR2) are obtained from the germline V gene. V loses 2 bases, J loses 4 bases, and the germline ends lie 6 bases apart. Counted from cysteine to phenylalanine, this CDR3 has 12 amino acids. Only the CDR3 DNA is retained, 36 bases long and in frame from the first base.

The chain uses TRBV28 and TRBJ2-7; possibly the D gene is TRBD1, per 6 matching bases. This TCR was sampled from a human donor with alopecia areata. This specimen was CD4+ T cells sorted from blood, taken at week 0. The sequenced DNA is TGTGCCAGCAGTTTAGGACAGTACGAGCAGTACTTC. It encodes CASSLGQYEQYF.